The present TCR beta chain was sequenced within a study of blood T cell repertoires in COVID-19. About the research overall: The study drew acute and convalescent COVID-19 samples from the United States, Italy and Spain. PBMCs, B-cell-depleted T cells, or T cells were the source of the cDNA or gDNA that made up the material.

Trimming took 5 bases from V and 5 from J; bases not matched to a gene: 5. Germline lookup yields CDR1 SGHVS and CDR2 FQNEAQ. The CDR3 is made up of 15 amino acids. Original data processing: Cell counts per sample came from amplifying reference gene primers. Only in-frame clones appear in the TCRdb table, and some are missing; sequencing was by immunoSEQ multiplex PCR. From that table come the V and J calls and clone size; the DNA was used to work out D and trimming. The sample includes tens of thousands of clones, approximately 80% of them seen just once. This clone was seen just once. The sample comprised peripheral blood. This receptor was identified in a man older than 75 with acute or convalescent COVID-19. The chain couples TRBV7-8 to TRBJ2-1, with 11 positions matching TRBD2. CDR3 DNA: TGTGCCAGCAGCCTCGGACTAGCGGGTAACAATGAGCAGTTCTTC. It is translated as CASSLGLAGNNEQFF.